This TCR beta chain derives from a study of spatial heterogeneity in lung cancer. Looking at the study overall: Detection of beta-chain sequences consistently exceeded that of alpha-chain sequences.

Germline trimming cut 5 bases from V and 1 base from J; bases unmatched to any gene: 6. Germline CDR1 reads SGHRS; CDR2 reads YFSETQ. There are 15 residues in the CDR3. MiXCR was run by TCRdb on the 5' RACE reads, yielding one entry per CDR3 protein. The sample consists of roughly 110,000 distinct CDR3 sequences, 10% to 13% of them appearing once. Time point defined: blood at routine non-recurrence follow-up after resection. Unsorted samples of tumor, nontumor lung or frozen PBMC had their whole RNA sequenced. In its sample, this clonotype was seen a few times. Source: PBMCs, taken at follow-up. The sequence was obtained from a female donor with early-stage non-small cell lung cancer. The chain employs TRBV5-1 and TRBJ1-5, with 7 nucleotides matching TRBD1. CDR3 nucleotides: TGCGCCAGCAGAAAAGGGACAGACAGCAATCAGCCCCAGCATTTT. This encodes CASRKGTDSNQPQHF.